This entry is about one TCR beta chain. Its antigen is not identified. V lost 1 base and J lost 7, with 14 bases in between. The CDR3 extends over 15 amino acids. This sample is part of a study of post-analysis software for immune sequencing data. As for the study in general: There were relapsing-remitting, secondary progressive and progressive-relapsing multiple sclerosis among the disease courses included.

Study-level results: Multiple sclerosis patients showed significantly lower normalized Chao1 diversity than controls did. F measure showed strong co-clustering of same-batch samples. Patients showed TRBV5-6, TRBV5-1 and TRBV20-1 among 4 or 5 TRBV segments more frequent than in controls.

Unique molecular identifiers were present in the TCR beta cDNA libraries. A population of roughly 0.9 to 11 million T cells gave rise to about half a million cDNA molecules. MiXCR, run by TCRdb on the PCR reads, gives a single entry per CDR3 protein. The table shows roughly 800,000 distinct CDR3 sequences, with more than 45% occurring only once. The clonotype comes from a girl aged 5-17 years with multiple sclerosis. The chain combines TRBV12-3 or TRBV12-4 with TRBJ2-1, with TRBD2 as a possible D gene (5 bases). Sequenced input: blood. The CDR3 protein is CASSLVVRDSNEQFF. DNA for the CDR3: TGTGCCAGCAGTTTAGTGGTCCGGGATAGTAATGAGCAGTTCTTC.